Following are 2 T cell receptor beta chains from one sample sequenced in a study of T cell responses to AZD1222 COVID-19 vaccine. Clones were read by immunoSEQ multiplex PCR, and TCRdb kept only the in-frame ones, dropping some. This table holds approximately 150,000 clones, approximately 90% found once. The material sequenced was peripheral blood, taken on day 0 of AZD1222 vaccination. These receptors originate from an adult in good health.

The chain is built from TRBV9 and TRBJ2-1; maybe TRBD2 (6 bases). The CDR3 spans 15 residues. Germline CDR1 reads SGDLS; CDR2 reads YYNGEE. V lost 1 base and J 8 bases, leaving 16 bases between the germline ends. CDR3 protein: CASSVRPLASDEQFF. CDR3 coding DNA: TGTGCCAGCAGCGTAAGGCCCCTAGCGTCCGATGAGCAGTTCTTC.

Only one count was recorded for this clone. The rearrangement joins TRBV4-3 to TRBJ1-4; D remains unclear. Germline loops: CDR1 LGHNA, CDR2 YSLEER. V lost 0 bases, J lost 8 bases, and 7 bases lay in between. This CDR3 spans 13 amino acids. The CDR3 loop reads CASSQDRWEKLFF. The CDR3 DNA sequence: TGCGCCAGCAGCCAAGATCGGTGGGAAAAACTGTTTTTT.